This T cell receptor beta chain derives from a study of cytomegalovirus exposure and HLA in healthy donors. As for the study in general: Prior work identified about 120 million unique TCR beta sequences in some 200 million T cells.

Primers for the PCR totalled 60 Vbeta and 13 Jbeta. Sequenced by immunoSEQ multiplex PCR; TCRdb stores in-frame clones only, minus some. The sample carries 100,000 to 150,000 clones, approximately 80% recorded once. This clone has more than one count but fewer than ten. There are 15 residues in the CDR3. V lost 0 bases and J 8 bases, leaving 13 bases between the germline ends. Germline CDR1 and CDR2: MGHRA and YSYEKL. The sequenced material came from PBMCs. The chain is built from TRBV4-1 and TRBJ1-4; D is possibly TRBD1 (6 bases). The source of this sequence is a female donor in good health and CMV-seropositive. This CDR3 reads CASSQDQGLNEKLFF. The CDR3 DNA sequence: TGCGCCAGCAGCCAAGATCAGGGGCTTAACGAAAAACTGTTTTTT.